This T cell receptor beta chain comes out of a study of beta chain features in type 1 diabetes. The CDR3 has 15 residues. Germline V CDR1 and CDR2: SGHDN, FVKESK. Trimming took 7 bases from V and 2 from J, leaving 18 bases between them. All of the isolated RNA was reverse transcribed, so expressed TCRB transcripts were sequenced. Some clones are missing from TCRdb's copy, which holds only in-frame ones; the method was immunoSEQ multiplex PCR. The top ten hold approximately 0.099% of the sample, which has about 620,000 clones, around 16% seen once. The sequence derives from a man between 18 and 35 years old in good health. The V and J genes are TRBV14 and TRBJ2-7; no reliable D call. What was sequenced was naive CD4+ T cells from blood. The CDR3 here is CASTSRASWTYEQYF. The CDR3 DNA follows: TGTGCCAGCACCTCACGGGCCTCGTGGACCTACGAGCAGTACTTC.